This TCR beta chain was sequenced during a study of blood T cell repertoires in COVID-19. For the study at large: T cells, B-cell-depleted T cells, or PBMCs provided the cDNA or gDNA that served as material.

Per the study methods: Counts of nucleated cells, estimated from reference gene primer amplification, were obtained. TCRdb's copy holds only in-frame clones and misses some; the assay was immunoSEQ multiplex PCR. V, J and clone size reflect that table, while D and trimming were determined from the DNA. The sample shows 200,000 to 250,000 clones, 88% of them seen only once. The CDR3 sequence is 11 residues long. Germline-derived CDR1 and CDR2 are DFQATT and SNEGSKA (reference sequence). The V and J ends lost 4 bases and 3 bases respectively, with 6 bases between them. This clone has only one observation.

The sequence came from a woman in her thirties with COVID-19, enrolled during active disease. The sample taken for sequencing was peripheral blood. The chain uses TRBV20-1 and TRBJ1-2; the D gene is possibly TRBD1 (5 bases). The CDR3 sequence is CSAMTDYGYTF. The CDR3 coding sequence is TGCAGTGCTATGACAGACTATGGCTACACCTTC.